This T cell receptor (beta chain) was sequenced in a study of cytomegalovirus exposure and HLA in healthy donors (dated by TCRdb to about 2017). Some background on the complete study: According to an earlier analysis of around 600 of the donors, about 180 million T cells yielded some 110 million unique TCR beta sequences and about 300 Gb of sequence data. Donor age, sex, ethnicity and CMV serostatus were collected together with the repertoire data. Along with the 666-subject first cohort, a separate validation cohort of over a hundred different subjects was used. To study patterns of TCR occurrence, a later analysis re-analyzed previously published TCR beta repertoires from 666 donors and added high-resolution HLA genotyping. Among the roughly 370 genotyped donors, 75% to 90% belonged to the genetic ancestry cluster associated with self-reported Caucasian donors. All discovery cohort repertoires had been generated on a single sequencing platform. HLA typing included class I and class II loci at four-digit resolution. Around 320 gigabases of sequencing data and 78 million or so unique TCR sequences were included in an early release covering over 600 HLA-typed donors. Typing coverage differed by locus: A, B, C, DRB1 and DQB1 were typed in about 620-630 donors, DQA1 in 522, DPA1 in roughly 590, and DPB1 in approximately 450. Across about 380 genotyped donors of the cohort, an average of approximately 240,000 unique TCR beta nucleotide sequences per donor were sequenced, and roughly 20% of those sequences were non-productive. The later analysis used no new phenotypic data to find candidate immune exposures, relying instead on TCR beta sequences and their occurrence across donors. To predict cytomegalovirus infection status, the study combined high-throughput TCR immunosequencing, statistical association of individual TCRs with disease status, and machine learning. A later genetic analysis used genome-wide SNP genotypes for about 65% of the roughly 700 donors, treating that subset as a discovery cohort. The study profiled the T cell repertoires of under 850 subjects by immunosequencing and related them to cytomegalovirus serostatus. About 5 DR-DQ haplotypes were handled as single units for association and clustering, since linkage in the cohort was strong. The study aimed to test whether cataloging public T cell receptors could reveal signatures of past pathogen exposure. An earlier analysis of nearly 600 of the donors applied high-throughput TCR beta sequencing to assess whether each TCR beta V gene segment acted as functional or pseudogenic. Overall study outcomes, separate from this receptor: Compared with the roughly 670-donor mean, donors in an Asian-associated ancestry cluster had fewer N-insertions in productive TCRs, according to a later genetic analysis. In vitro tests confirmed that a few of the cytomegalovirus-associated TCR beta chains recognize cytomegalovirus antigens. In both the original and validation cohorts, the classifier was reported to diagnose cytomegalovirus status with high specificity and sensitivity. Most TCR sequences were observed very rarely across donors, whereas some public TCRs were present in many individuals. In the study, around 150 TCR beta chains were listed as associated with cytomegalovirus. A further reported finding was that TCR beta sequences accurately predicted the HLA-A and HLA-B alleles for most subjects in the first cohort. In a later analysis, HLA-associated TCR beta chains were found to be more clonally expanded and to have lower generation probabilities than equally common non-associated chains. A cluster of highly shared sequence variants was judged likely to be a technical artifact of the sequencing pipeline. The earlier analysis of 587 of the donors excluded seventeen rarely observed V segments, including chromosome 9 orphons, because counts were too low. An association between a missense DCLRE1C variant and V-gene and J-gene trimming of TCR beta chains was found in a later genetic analysis and replicated in an independent cohort. Some IMGT-functional V segments, including TRBV6-2 and TRBV6-3, could not be distinguished by the 87-base-pair reads and were therefore excluded. Strong co-occurrence of HLA alleles, especially DR and DQ, made assigning TCR associations to individual alleles difficult. Only TCR beta chains were sequenced in this cohort, and the absence of alpha or paired-chain data limited detectable features. At a false discovery rate of 0.05, a later analysis linked around 15,000 TCR beta sequences to specific HLA alleles. CMV serostatus was the only immune exposure information available for the cohort. Sequencing depth was assumed to be roughly uniform across donors in the presence/absence analyses, though that assumption may not hold. Broadly in line with IMGT annotations, most TCR beta V segments showed up in productive rearrangements about 90% or about 30% of the time in an earlier analysis of 450 to 600 of the donors. According to the authors, the approach could potentially be generalized to other disease states and immunological phenotypes. Because HLA typing was missing for some donors at each locus, association tests included only the typed subset. According to a later analysis, TCR association rates differed among HLA loci, with DRB1 alleles showing the most associated TCRs and HLA-C alleles showing the fewest. Correlated functional status among segregating V segments might be attributable to linkage disequilibrium, but an unknown experimental factor could not be ruled out. In a later analysis, several top co-occurrence clusters were reported to appear linked to parvovirus B19, influenza, CMV and Epstein-Barr virus. Most CMV-associated TCR beta chains appeared to be HLA-restricted in a later analysis, and the HLA associations seemed to be driven largely by CMV exposure.

The cohort consisted of approximately 670 healthy bone marrow donors. At the time of sampling, every cohort member was nominally healthy, though immune exposures that went unrecorded were likely present. The donor tested CMV seronegative, placing the donor among the roughly 400 seronegative members of the cohort. Each donor provided a peripheral blood sample, and peripheral blood mononuclear cells were used for TCR beta sequencing. Genomic DNA was extracted from the blood cell samples with the Qiagen DNeasy Blood Extraction Kit. Receptors were amplified or captured by the immunoSEQ multiplex PCR assay. For the multiplex PCR, a mixture combining 60 forward primers for TCR Vbeta segments and 13 reverse primers for TCR Jbeta segments was used. The CDR3 region of rearranged TCR beta genes was amplified from genomic DNA with a multiplex PCR assay. The amplified TCR beta libraries were sequenced on the Illumina HiSeq System as 87-base-pair reads. The published analysis was carried out like this. A later analysis tallied roughly 80 million unique TCR beta chains across the 700 or so repertoires, and about 10 million of those chains were shared by two or more donors. A nearest-neighbor algorithm error-corrected the raw reads and collapsed the reads into unique sequences, merging closely related sequences to remove PCR and sequencing errors. CDR3 sequences were aligned to IMGT reference sequences to assign V, D and J gene segments. For a sequence to be retained, a match of at least six nucleotides to both a V gene segment and a J gene segment was required. A rearrangement was called productive if the CDR3 had no stop codons and remained in frame with V and J, and every other rearrangement was called non-productive. Following IMGT convention, CDR3 was defined as the stretch from the second conserved V-encoded cysteine up to the conserved J-encoded phenylalanine. Sequences without an unambiguous match to a single V gene segment were excluded from the earlier analysis of a few hundred of the donors. An earlier analysis of approximately 590 of the donors called V segments functional above 56.7% productive rearrangements and segregating when the between-donor standard deviation exceeded 5%. A statistical classification framework was built for diagnosing cytomegalovirus status from the catalog of TCR beta chain sequences. V and J gene assignment, in a later analysis, came from comparing TCR nucleotide sequences with IMGT/GENE-DB human TR gene sequences. A later analysis assigned CDR3 sequences and most-parsimonious VDJ recombination scenarios with the TCRdist pipeline. A later analysis defined each TCR beta chain by its CDR3 amino acid sequence plus V-gene family, and excluded reads lacking a unique V-gene family. To address suspected cross-contamination and a sequencing artifact, a later analysis removed approximately 590 highly shared, low-generation-probability nucleotide sequences. In a later analysis, a clonal expansion index was calculated for each public chain from normalized within-repertoire ranks of inferred template counts. In a later analysis, generation probabilities were computed using a VDJ recombination model fitted to out-of-frame rearrangements, and the results were checked against IGoR. In a later analysis, hypergeometric tests were used to score TCR-TCR, TCR-HLA and TCR-CMV co-occurrence, with a repertoire-size bias correction applied to TCR pairs. To estimate false discovery rates, a later analysis permuted the HLA or CMV assignments 20 times. In a later analysis, co-occurring TCRs were grouped using DBSCAN, with TCRdist sequence similarity added in when clustering inside HLA-allele-positive subsets. Co-occurrence clustering excluded repertoires with fewer than 30,000 or more than 120,000 public chains, plus five with anomalous nucleotide sharing. TCRdb provides this immuneACCESS table in a form limited to in-frame rearrangements. Some clones are lacking; in checked studies, under half of them reflect an unresolved V gene, and why the rest are absent is not known. V and J calls and clone size are those listed in that table; D and trimming were worked out from the DNA. The sample table records under 200,000 clones; roughly nine tenths of these occur just once. The leading ten clones occupy around 0.99% of the sample.

Clipping removes 3 bases from V and 4 bases from J, with 7 as the unmatched junction base count. CDR1 SGHDT and CDR2 YYEEEE were looked up in the germline V gene. The CDR3 measures 14 amino acids from cysteine to phenylalanine. Left in the record is the CDR3 DNA by itself, 42 bases read in frame from the first base. The table lists this clone with a count of one. The antigen it recognizes is unknown. It has no much larger one-base neighbor in the sample; base qualities were not kept. The clonotype was recovered from a boy between 2 and 10 years old in good health and CMV-seronegative. Recombination linked TRBV5-6 to TRBJ2-7, with 7 junctional bases fitting TRBD1. The sequenced sample consisted of PBMCs. The CDR3 protein: CASSSVGTVYEQYF. The nucleotides read TGTGCCAGCAGCTCGGTCGGGACAGTTTACGAGCAGTACTTC.